This T cell receptor (beta chain) was obtained from a study of T cells in Graves' hyperthyroidism and ophthalmopathy. Study-wide results and limits: In the blood, most expanded thyroid clonotypes above 0.001 appeared as well. Onset of ophthalmopathy came a median 6.5 months after the model predicted it.

Patients with uncontrolled infections, other autoimmune diseases, pregnancy or lactation were excluded. Clinical symptoms, serum thyroxine and TRAb, thyroid ultrasound and orbital computed tomography were used for the diagnoses. V lost 7 bases and J lost 2; bases outside the gene matches: 8. Per the germline V gene, CDR1 is MNHEY and CDR2 is SVGEGT. The CDR3 has 15 residues. About this clonotype: Antigen: not known.

Amplification of TCR beta CDR3 regions used RNA as the template. RT-PCR in the first round (using the HTBI primer set) targeted the TCR CDR3. A single record per CDR3 protein comes from TCRdb applying MiXCR to the multiplex PCR reads. The table lists about 640,000 distinct CDR3 sequences, about 20% of them singletons. The source is a man aged 30 to 45 with Graves' ophthalmopathy. The sequenced sample consisted of blood. The chain couples TRBV6-2 or TRBV6-3 to TRBJ2-7; 10 bases are shared with TRBD1. CDR3 region: CASIPGGQGAYEQYF. The CDR3 nucleotides are TGTGCCAGCATCCCGGGAGGACAGGGGGCCTACGAGCAGTACTTC.